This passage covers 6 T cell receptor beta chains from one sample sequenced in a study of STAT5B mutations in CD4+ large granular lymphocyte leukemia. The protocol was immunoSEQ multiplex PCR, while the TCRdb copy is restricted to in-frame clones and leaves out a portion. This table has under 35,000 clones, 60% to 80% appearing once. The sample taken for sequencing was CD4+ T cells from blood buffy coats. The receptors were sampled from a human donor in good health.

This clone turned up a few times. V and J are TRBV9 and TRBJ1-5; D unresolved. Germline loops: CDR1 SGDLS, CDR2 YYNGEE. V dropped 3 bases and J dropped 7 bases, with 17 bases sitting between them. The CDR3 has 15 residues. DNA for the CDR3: TGTGCCAGCAGCGCCGACCCCCGAGGAAAACAGCCCCAGCATTTT. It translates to CASSADPRGKQPQHF.

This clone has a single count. CDR3 sequence reads: CSASRVGEQYF. CDR3 sequence (DNA): TGCAGTGCTAGTAGGGTCGGCGAGCAGTACTTC. The gene calls are TRBV20-1 and TRBJ2-7, with D unclear. Trimming took off 3 bases at V and 6 bases at J, with 9 bases between the two ends. This CDR3 has 11 amino acids. CDR1 is DFQATT, CDR2 SNEGSKA, per germline (reference sequence).

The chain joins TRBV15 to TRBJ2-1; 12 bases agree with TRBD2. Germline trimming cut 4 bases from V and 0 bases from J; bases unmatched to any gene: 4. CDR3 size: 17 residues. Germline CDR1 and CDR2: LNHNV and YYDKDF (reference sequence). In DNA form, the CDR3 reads TGTGCCACCAGCAATCGACTAGCGGGGGCCTCCTACAATGAGCAGTTCTTC. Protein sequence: CATSNRLAGASYNEQFF.

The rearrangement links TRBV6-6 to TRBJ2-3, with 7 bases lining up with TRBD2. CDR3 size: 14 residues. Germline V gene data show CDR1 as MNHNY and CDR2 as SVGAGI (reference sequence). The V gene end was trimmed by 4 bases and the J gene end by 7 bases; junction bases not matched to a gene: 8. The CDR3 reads CASSLRTSSYTQYF. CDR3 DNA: TGTGCCAGCAGTTTAAGGACTAGTTCCTATACGCAGTATTTT.

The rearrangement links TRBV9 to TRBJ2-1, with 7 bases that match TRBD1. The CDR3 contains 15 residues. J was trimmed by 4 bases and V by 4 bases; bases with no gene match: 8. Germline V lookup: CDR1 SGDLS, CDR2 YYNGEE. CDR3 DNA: TGTGCCAGCAGCTCGACCGGGACAGATTACAATGAGCAGTTCTTC. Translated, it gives CASSSTGTDYNEQFF.

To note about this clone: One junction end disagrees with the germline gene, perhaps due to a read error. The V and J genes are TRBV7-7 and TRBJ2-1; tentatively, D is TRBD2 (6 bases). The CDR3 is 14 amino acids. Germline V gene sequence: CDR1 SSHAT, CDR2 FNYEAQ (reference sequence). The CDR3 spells CASSLSGVLDEQFF. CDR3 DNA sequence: TGTGCTAGCAGCTTATCGGGAGTTCTTGATGAGCAGTTCTTC. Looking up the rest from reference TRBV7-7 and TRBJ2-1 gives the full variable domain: GAGVSQSPRYKVTKRGQDVTLRCDPISSHATLYWYQQALGQGPEFLTYFNYEAQPDKSGLPSDRFSAERPEGSISTLTIQRTEQRDSAMYRCASSLSGVLDEQFFGPGTRLTVL.